Listed here are 10 T cell receptor beta chains from one sample, sequenced in a study of T cell changes during pregnancy in multiple sclerosis. The protocol was immunoSEQ multiplex PCR, while the TCRdb copy is restricted to in-frame clones and leaves out a portion. The sample shows fewer than 95,000 clones, roughly 91% of them seen only once. Sequencing was performed on peripheral blood, taken in the first trimester of pregnancy. These receptors originate from a female donor with multiple sclerosis, enrolled in a pregnancy study.

The gene calls are TRBV7-8 and TRBJ2-2; 10 bases agree with TRBD2. Germline V gene lookup returns CDR1 SGHVS and CDR2 FQNEAQ. Losses at the gene ends were 2 bases for V and 0 bases for J; bases not matched to a gene: 9. The CDR3 consists of 19 residues. The CDR3 reads CASSLLAGENIANTGELFF. The DNA for the CDR3 is TGTGCCAGCAGCTTACTAGCGGGGGAGAATATCGCGAACACCGGGGAGCTGTTTTTT.

The V and J genes are TRBV5-4 and TRBJ1-2, with 7 bases fitting TRBD1. Germline assignment: CDR1 SGHNT and CDR2 YYREEE (reference sequence). The CDR3 totals 20 residues. J was trimmed by 0 bases and V by 0 bases; bases with no gene match: 17. The CDR3 here is CASSLAPLVKTGQSNYGYTF. CDR3 bases: TGTGCCAGCAGCTTGGCCCCCCTGGTAAAAACGGGACAGTCTAACTATGGCTACACCTTC. The whole variable domain, filled in from reference TRBV5-4 and TRBJ1-2, reads ETGVTQSPTHLIKTRGQQVTLRCSSQSGHNTVSWYQQALGQGPQFIFQYYREEENGRGNFPPRFSGLQFPNYSSELNVNALELDDSALYLCASSLAPLVKTGQSNYGYTFGSGTRLTVV.

This clone was detected once. The rearrangement uses TRBV6-6 and TRBJ1-5, with 9 bases lining up with TRBD1. This CDR3 has 16 amino acids. Germline V gene sequence: CDR1 MNHNY, CDR2 SVGAGI (reference sequence). The trim removed 0 bases at V and 1 base at J, leaving 1 base unmatched. The CDR3 loop reads CASSYSGQGSNQPQHF. The CDR3 DNA is TGTGCCAGCAGTTACTCAGGACAGGGGAGCAATCAGCCCCAGCATTTT.

The sample holds one count of this clone. The chain combines TRBV10-3 with TRBJ1-4, with D maybe TRBD1 (6 bases). This CDR3 region has 12 residues. The V end lost 6 bases, the J end lost 14 bases, and 16 bases lay between the germline ends. The germline CDR1 and CDR2 sequences are ENHRY and SYGVKD. The DNA of the CDR3 is TGTGCCATCAGCCGAGAGGGAGGGGGGCTGTTTTTT. This encodes CAISREGGGLFF.

The sample holds one count of this clone. This chain joins TRBV19 and TRBJ2-2; 8 nucleotides align to TRBD2. J gave up 5 bases and V 5 bases, and 4 bases lay outside the gene matches. Per germline, CDR1 LNHDA and CDR2 SQIVND (reference sequence). The CDR3 runs to 14 residues. The CDR3 bases are TGTGCCAGTAGTCAACTAGCGGTGACCGGGGAGCTGTTTTTT. Translated: CASSQLAVTGELFF.

The V gene is TRBV6-1, the J gene TRBJ2-2; 7 bases fit TRBD1. This CDR3 contains 13 residues. The V and J ends lost 11 bases and 6 bases, in that order; junction bases with no gene match: 9. CDR1 is MNHNS and CDR2 is SASEGT in the germline V gene. CDR3 DNA: TGTGCCCTACAGGACAGGCGAGCCGGGGAGCTGTTTTTT. This sequence encodes CALQDRRAGELFF.

This chain joins TRBV5-6 and TRBJ2-1; D not resolved. V gave up 2 bases and J gave up 8 bases, with 8 bases separating them. CDR3 length: 12 amino acids. Germline loops: CDR1 SGHDT, CDR2 YYEEEE. The CDR3 nucleotides read TGTGCCAGCAGCTTTGGTGGCCATGAGCAGTTCTTC. Its protein is CASSFGGHEQFF.

This clone was seen just once. This chain connects TRBV7-2 to TRBJ2-2; 14 bases line up with TRBD2. The trim removed 5 bases at V and 5 bases at J, leaving 10 bases unmatched. The CDR3 extends over 18 amino acids. CDR1 and CDR2 from the germline V gene are SGHTA and FQGNSA. The CDR3 DNA is TGTGCCAGCAGCCAGGGACTAGCGGGGGCCCGAGGGACCGGGGAGCTGTTTTTT. Translating it yields CASSQGLAGARGTGELFF.

The chain links TRBV5-1 to TRBJ1-1; 11 bases match TRBD1. This CDR3 contains 13 residues. V shed 2 bases, J shed 10 bases, and the junction held 4 bases outside the gene matches. In germline, CDR1 is SGHRS, CDR2 YFSETQ. In DNA form, the CDR3 reads TGCGCCAGCAGCTTTCCCGGGACAGGGGGAGCTTTCTTT. Translating it yields CASSFPGTGGAFF.

This chain links TRBV27 with TRBJ1-2; TRBD1 matches at 9 bases. Germline CDR1 MNHEY, CDR2 SMNVEV (reference sequence). Trimming cost V 5 bases and J 10 bases; bases outside gene matches: 11. This CDR3 comprises 14 residues. CDR3: CASSQGGTGIDYTF. The DNA for the CDR3 is TGTGCCAGCAGTCAGGGTGGGACAGGGATTGACTACACCTTC.